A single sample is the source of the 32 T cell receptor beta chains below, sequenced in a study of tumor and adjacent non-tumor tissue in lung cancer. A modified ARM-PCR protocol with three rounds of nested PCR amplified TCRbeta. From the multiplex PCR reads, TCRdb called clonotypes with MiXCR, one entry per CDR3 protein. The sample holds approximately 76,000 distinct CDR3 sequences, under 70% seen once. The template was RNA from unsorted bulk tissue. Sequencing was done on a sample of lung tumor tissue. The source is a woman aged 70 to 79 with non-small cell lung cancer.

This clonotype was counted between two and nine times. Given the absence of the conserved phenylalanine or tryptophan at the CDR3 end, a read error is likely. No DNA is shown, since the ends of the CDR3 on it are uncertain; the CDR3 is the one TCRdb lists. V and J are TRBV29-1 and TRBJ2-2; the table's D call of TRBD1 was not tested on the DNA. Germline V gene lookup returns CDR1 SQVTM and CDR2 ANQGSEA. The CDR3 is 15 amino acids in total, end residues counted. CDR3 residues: CSVERGTARAGELFS.

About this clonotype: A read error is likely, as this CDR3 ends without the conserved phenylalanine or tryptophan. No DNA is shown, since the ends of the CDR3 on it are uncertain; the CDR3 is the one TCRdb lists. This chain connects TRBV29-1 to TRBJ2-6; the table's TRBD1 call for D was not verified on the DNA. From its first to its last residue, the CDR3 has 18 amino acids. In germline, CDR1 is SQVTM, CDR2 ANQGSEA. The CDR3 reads CGVEDAGQGVSGVNVPTL.

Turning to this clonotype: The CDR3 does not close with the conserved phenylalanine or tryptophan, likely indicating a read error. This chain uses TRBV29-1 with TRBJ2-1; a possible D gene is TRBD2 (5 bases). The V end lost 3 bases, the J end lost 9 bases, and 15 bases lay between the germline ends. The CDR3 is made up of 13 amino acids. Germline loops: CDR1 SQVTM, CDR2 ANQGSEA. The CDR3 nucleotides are TGCAGCGTTGATATCCCGGGAACCGCTGAGCAGTTCTCC. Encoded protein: CSVDIPGTAEQFS.

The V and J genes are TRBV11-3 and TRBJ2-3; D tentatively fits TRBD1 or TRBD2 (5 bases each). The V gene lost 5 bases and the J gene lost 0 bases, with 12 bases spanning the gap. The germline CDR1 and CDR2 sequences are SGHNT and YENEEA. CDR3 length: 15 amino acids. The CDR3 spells CASSNRRDSTDTQYF. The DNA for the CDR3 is TGTGCCAGCAGCAACAGACGGGACAGCACAGATACGCAGTATTTT.

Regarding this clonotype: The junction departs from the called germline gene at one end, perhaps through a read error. CDR3 nucleotide sequence: TGTGACAGCAGGAGGGACGGACACATCGGGGAGCTGTTTTTT. This codes for CDSRRDGHIGELFF. V gene TRBV6-1 combines with J gene TRBJ2-2; D perhaps matches TRBD2 (6 bases). This CDR3 contains 14 residues. Germline V lookup: CDR1 MNHNS, CDR2 SASEGT.

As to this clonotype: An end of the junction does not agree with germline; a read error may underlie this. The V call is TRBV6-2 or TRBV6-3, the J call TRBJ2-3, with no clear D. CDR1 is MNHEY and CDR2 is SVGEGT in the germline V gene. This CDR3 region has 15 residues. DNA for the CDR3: TGTGCCAGTAGTTACTCCACCCCGCATGGAACATCGCAGTATTTT. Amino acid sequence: CASSYSTPHGTSQYF.

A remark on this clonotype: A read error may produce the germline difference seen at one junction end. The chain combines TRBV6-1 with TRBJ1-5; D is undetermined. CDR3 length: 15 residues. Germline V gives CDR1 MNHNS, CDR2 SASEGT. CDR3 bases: TGTACCAGCAGTGAATTGTTTATTAGGGTGTGGCCCCAGCATTTT. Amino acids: CTSSELFIRVWPQHF.

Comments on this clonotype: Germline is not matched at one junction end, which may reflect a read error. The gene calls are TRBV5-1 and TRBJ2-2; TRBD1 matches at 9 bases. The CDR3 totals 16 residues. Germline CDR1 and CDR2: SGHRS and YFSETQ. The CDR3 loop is CASSEGQGVWTGELFF. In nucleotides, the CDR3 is TGCGCCAGCAGCGAGGGACAGGGAGTATGGACCGGGGAGTTGTTTTTT. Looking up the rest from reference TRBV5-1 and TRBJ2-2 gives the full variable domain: KAGVTQTPRYLIKTRGQQVTLSCSPISGHRSVSWYQQTPGQGLQFLFEYFSETQRNKGNFPGRFSGRQFSNSRSEMNVSTLELGDSALYLCASSEGQGVWTGELFFGEGSRLTVL.

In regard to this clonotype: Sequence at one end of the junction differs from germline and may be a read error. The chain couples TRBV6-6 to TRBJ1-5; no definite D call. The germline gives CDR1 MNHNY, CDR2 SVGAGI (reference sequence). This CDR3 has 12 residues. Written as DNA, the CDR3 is TGTGCCAGTAGCTCATTCGGTCAGCCCCAGTATTTC. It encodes CASSSFGQPQYF.

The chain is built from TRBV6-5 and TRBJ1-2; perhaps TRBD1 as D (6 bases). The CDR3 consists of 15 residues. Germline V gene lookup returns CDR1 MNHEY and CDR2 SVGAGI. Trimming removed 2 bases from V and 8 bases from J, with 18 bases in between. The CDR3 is CASSYPMRGRYGYTF. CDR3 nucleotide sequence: TGTGCCAGCAGTTACCCGATGCGGGGGCGCTACGGCTACACCTTC.

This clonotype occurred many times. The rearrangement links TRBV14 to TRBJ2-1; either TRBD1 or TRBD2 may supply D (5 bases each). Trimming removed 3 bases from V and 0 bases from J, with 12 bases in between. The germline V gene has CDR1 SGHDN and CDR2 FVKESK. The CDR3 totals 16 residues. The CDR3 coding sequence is TGTGCCAGCAGCCATGAGGGGTGGAGCTCCTACAATGAGCAGTTCTTC. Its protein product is CASSHEGWSSYNEQFF.

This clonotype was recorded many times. DNA of the CDR3: TGTGCCAGCAGTACCAGGAGGGAGACCCAGTACTTC. It is translated as CASSTRRETQYF. The rearrangement joins TRBV28 to TRBJ2-5, with D perhaps matching TRBD2 (5 bases). Per the germline V gene, CDR1 is MDHEN and CDR2 is SYDVKM. The CDR3 is 12 residues long. V dropped 5 bases and J dropped 5 bases, with 9 bases sitting between them.

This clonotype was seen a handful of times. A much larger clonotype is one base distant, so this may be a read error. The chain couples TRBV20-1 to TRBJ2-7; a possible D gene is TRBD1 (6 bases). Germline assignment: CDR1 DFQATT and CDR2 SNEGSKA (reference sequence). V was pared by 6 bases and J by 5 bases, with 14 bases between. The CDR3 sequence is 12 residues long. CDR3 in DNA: TGCAGTGCCTATAACTCAGGGGACGAGCAGTACTTC. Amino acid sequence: CSAYNSGDEQYF.

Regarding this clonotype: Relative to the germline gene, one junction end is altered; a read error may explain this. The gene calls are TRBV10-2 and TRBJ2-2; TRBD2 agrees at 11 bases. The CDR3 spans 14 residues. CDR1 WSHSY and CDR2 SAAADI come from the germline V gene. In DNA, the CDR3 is TGCGTCAGCACTAGCGGGAGAGAGACCGGGGAGCTTTTTTTT. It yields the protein CVSTSGRETGELFF.

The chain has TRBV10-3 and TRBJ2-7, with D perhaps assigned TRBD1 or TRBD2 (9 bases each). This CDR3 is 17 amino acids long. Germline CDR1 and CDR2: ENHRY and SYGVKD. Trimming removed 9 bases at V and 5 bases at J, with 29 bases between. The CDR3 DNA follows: TGTGCCATGAGGACAGGGGAACTAGCGGGTGTTCACGACGAGCAGTACTTC. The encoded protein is CAMRTGELAGVHDEQYF.

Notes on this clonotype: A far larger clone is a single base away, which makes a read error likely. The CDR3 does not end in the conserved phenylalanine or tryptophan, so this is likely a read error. The CDR3 is CASSLGETQYC. CDR3 coding DNA: TGTGCCAGCAGCCTTGGGGAGACCCAGTACTGC. The genes are TRBV6-5 and TRBJ2-5; D call uncertain. The CDR3 covers 11 residues. Germline assignment: CDR1 MNHEY and CDR2 SVGAGI. Deletions cut 6 bases from V and 5 bases from J, with 7 bases between.

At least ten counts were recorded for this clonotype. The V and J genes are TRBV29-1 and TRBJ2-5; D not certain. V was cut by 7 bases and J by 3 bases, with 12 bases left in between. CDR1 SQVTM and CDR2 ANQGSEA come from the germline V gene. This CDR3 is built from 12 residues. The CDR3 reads CSGGRPEETQYF. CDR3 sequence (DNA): TGCAGCGGCGGCCGTCCGGAAGAGACCCAGTACTTC.

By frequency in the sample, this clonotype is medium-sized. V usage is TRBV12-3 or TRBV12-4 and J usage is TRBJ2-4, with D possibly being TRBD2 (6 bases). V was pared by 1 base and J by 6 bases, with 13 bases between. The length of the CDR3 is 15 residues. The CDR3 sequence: CASSLVVGGGNIQYF. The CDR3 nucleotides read TGTGCCAGCAGTTTAGTCGTCGGGGGTGGAAACATTCAGTACTTC.

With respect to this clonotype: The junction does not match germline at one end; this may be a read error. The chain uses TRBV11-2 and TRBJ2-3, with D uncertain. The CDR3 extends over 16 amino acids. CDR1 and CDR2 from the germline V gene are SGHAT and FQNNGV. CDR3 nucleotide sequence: TGTGCCAGCAGCTTGAACGGCAGGAGTAACGCAGATATGCAGTATTTT. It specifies CASSLNGRSNADMQYF.

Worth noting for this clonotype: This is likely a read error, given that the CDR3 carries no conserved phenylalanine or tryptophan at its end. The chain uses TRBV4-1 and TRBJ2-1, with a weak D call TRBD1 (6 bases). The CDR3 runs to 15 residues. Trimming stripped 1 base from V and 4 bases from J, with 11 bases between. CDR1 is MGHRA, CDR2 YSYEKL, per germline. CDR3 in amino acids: CASSQVGTQYNEQFL. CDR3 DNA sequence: TGCGCCAGCAGCCAAGTTGGGACACAATACAATGAGCAGTTCTTG.

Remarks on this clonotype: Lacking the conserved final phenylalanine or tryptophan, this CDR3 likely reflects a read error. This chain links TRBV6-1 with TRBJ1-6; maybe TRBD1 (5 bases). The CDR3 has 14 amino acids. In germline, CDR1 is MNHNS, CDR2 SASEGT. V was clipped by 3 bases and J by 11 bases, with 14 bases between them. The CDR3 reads CASSDGQGRTPLHY. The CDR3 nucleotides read TGTGCCAGCAGTGATGGTCAGGGTCGCACACCCCTCCACTAT.

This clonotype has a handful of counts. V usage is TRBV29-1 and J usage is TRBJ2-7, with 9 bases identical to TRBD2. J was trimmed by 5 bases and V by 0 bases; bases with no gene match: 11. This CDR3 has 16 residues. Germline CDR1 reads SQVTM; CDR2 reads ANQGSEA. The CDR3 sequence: CSVEDNRSSGNHEQYF. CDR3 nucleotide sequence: TGCAGCGTTGAAGATAATCGCTCTAGCGGGAACCACGAGCAGTACTTC.

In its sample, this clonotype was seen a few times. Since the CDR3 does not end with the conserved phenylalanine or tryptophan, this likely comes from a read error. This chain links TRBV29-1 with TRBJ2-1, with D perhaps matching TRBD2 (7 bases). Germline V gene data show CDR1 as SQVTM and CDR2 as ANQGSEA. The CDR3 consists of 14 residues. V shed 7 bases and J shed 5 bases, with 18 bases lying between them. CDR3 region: CSARDYKGDNEQFS. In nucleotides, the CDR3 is TGCAGCGCTCGGGACTACAAGGGGGACAATGAGCAGTTCTCC.

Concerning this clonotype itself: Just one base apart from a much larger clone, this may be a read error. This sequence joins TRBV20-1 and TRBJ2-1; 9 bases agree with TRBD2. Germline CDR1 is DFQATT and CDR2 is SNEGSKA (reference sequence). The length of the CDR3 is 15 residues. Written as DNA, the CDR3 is TGCAGTGCTACGGGACTAGCAGGCGGGGGCAATGAGCGGTTCTTC. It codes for CSATGLAGGGNERFF.

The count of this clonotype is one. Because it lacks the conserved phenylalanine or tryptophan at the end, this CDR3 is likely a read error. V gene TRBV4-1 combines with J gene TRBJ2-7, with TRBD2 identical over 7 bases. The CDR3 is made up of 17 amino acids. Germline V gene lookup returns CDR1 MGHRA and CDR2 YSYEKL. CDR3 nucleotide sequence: TGCGCTAGCAGCCAAGATTTCCGGGACTACTCACCCTACGAACAGTACCTC. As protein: CASSQDFRDYSPYEQYL.

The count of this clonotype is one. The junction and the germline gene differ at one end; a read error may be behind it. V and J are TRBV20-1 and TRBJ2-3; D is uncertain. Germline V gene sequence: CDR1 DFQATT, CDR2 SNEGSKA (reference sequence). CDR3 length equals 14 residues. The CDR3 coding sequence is TGCAGTGATAAAGTCGGCCTAAAGGGCGATACGCGGTATTTT. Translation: CSDKVGLKGDTRYF.

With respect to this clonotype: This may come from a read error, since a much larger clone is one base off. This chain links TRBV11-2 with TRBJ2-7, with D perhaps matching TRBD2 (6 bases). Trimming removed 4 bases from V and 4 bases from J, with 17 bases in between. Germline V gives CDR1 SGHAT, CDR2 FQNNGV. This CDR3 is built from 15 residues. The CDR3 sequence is CASSWGGGYKYEQYF. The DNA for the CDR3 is TGTGCCAGCAGCTGGGGTGGGGGGTATAAGTACGAGCAGTACTTC.

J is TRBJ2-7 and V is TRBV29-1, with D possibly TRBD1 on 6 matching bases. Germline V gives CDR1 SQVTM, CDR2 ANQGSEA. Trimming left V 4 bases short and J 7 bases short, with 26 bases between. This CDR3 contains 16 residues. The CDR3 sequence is CSVVTDDLAERGEQYF. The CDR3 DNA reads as TGCAGCGTTGTGACTGACGATCTAGCTGAAAGGGGGGAGCAGTACTTC.

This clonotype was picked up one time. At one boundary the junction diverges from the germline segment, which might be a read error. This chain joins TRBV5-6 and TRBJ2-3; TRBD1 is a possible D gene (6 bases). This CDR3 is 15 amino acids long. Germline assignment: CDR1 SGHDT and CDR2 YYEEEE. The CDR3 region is CAGSLPGQHTDAQYF. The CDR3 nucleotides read TGTGCCGGCAGCTTGCCCGGACAGCACACAGATGCGCAGTATTTT.

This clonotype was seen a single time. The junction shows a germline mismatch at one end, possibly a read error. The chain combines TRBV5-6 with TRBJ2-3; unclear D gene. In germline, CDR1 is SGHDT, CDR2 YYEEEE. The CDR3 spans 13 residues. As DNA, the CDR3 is TGCGCCAGCAACTATGGGAAGCAGAATACGCAGTATTTT. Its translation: CASNYGKQNTQYF. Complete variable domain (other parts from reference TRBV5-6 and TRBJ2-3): DAGVTQSPTHLIKTRGQQVTLRCSPKSGHDTVSWYQQALGQGPQFIFQYYEEEERQRGNFPDRFSGHQFPNYSSELNVNALLLGDSALYLCASNYGKQNTQYFGPGTRLTVL.

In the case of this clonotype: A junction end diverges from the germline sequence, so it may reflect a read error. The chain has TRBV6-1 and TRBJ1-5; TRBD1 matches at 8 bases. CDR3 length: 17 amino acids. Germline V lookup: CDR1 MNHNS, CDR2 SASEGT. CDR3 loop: CVSSLVQGALSNQPQHF. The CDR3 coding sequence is TGTGTCAGCAGTTTGGTCCAGGGGGCACTAAGCAATCAGCCCCAGCATTTT.

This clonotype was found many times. CDR3: CASSDAGGAHADTQYF. In DNA form, the CDR3 reads TGTGCCAGCAGCGACGCGGGGGGAGCACATGCAGATACGCAGTATTTT. The genes are TRBV6-6 and TRBJ2-3; TRBD2 aligns across 8 bases. The J segment lost 4 bases and the V segment lost 6 bases, leaving 12 bases of the junction unmatched. CDR1 and CDR2 from the germline V gene are MNHNY and SVGAGI (reference sequence). This CDR3 is 16 amino acids long.